These T cell receptor beta chains were read from a single sample in a study of cytomegalovirus exposure and HLA in healthy donors. Libraries were prepared by immunoSEQ multiplex PCR; TCRdb keeps only in-frame clonotypes and omits some of them. The sample includes 110,000 to 150,000 clones. Sequenced material: PBMCs. The receptors originated from a male donor in good health and CMV-seronegative. CDR3s leave out the opening cysteine and the closing phenylalanine or tryptophan.

V	CDR3
TRBV29-1	SVEDKGVDTIY
TRBV6-6	ASSSQQPEETQY
TRBV9	ASSEEGASETQY
TRBV19	ATSGQLNQPQH
TRBV7-2	ASSLNRGGHNEQF
TRBV10-1	ASGTVYNEQF
TRBV19	ASSMGVGTEAF
TRBV5-1	ASSPNQGNQPQH
TRBV30	AWSQGVSGLAKNIQY
TRBV25-1	ASSAGLSSGFDEQY
TRBV19	ASSIFSQETQY
TRBV29-1	SAGQGRDIQY
TRBV15	ATSSLGQQETQY
TRBV19	ASSSKGETQY
TRBV6-1	ASSARGTGQETQY
TRBV6-5	ASSYREQGYGYT
TRBV25-1	ASRPSPPAGVTQY
TRBV7-8	ASSLGAGDLSYNEQF
TRBV9	ASSLGTAQETQY
TRBV2	ASSDHLTGVLH
TRBV30	ACSYGTYNSPLH
TRBV7-9	ASRTGEGEAF
TRBV4-2	ASRKEGTTGELF
TRBV18	ASSPPLGTGNYGYT
TRBV12-5	ASGLVPAGYGYT
TRBV13	ASSLVGGPTTNEKLF
TRBV6-5	ASSYSNRQDTEAF
TRBV6-1	ASGRLGQETQY
TRBV7-9	ASSPRQDYMNTEAF
TRBV6-5	ASTGSSYEQY
TRBV27	ASSLFREMNTEAF
TRBV5-1	ASSRGSETYEQY
TRBV11-2	ASTPPGEGSQETQY
TRBV7-3	ASRFSLTEAF
TRBV11-2	ASSTSALSADTQY
TRBV2	ASDHRGTHYGYT
TRBV27	ASSWGRVTEAF
TRBV6-1	ASSVAGGHYGYT
TRBV7-6	ASSFWTSGSNEQF
TRBV30	AWSVRGAPGGKLF
TRBV7-3	ASSFGTSNTGELF
TRBV7-6	ASSPNTGEFYEQY
TRBV5-1	ASSFQPATNTGELF
TRBV9	ASSVGQGAFETQY
TRBV12-5	ASGPLDTDTQY
TRBV9	ASSEGGQLNTEAF
TRBV5-3	ARSLRTGASYEQY
TRBV6-5	ASSPTGQEGGYT
TRBV4-3	ASSQDPNGNYGYT
TRBV4-2	ASSLEPRGSTEAF
TRBV29-1	SVATGPYGYT
TRBV7-8	ASSPRTGSSYEQY
TRBV19	ASSIGGDYEQY
TRBV7-2	ASSLLGQGFGYT
TRBV19	ASVDRGYSNQPQH